A selection of T cell receptor beta chains follows, all from one sample in a study of Ad26.COV2.S vaccination and SARS-CoV-2 variants. Only in-frame clones appear in the TCRdb table, and some are missing; sequencing was by immunoSEQ multiplex PCR. This table has roughly 320,000 clones, around four fifths appearing once. The source material was peripheral blood, sampled in a trial of Ad26.COV2.S vaccine versus placebo. The receptors derive from a person aged 18-65 years who received the Ad26.COV2.S COVID-19 vaccine or a placebo. Each CDR3 is given with its conserved first and last residue. Fields, in order: J gene, D gene, clone size, V gene, CDR3 protein, CDR3 DNA. D genes are given only for firm matches. Clone size is shown for a subset of rows, as once, few, many or a class of expanded clone.

j_gene: TRBJ2-7
d_gene: TRBD1
abundance: -
v_gene: TRBV19
CDR3aa: CASSIVAGGTAEQYF
CDR3nt: TGTGCCAGTAGTATAGTGGCAGGGGGTACAGCCGAGCAGTACTTC

j_gene: TRBJ1-4
d_gene: -
abundance: -
v_gene: TRBV28
CDR3aa: CASSLLQGNEKLFF
CDR3nt: TGTGCCAGCAGTTTATTACAGGGTAATGAAAAACTGTTTTTT

j_gene: TRBJ2-7
d_gene: -
abundance: -
v_gene: TRBV5-6
CDR3aa: CASSLGGLSYEQYF
CDR3nt: TGTGCCAGCAGCTTGGGTGGTCTCTCCTACGAGCAGTACTTC

j_gene: TRBJ1-4
d_gene: -
abundance: -
v_gene: TRBV12-3/TRBV12-4
CDR3aa: CASSFLEKLFF
CDR3nt: TGTGCCAGCAGTTTCCTTGAAAAACTGTTTTTT

j_gene: TRBJ2-6
d_gene: -
abundance: -
v_gene: TRBV11-3
CDR3aa: CASSASRANVLTF
CDR3nt: TGTGCCAGCAGTGCATCTAGGGCCAACGTCCTGACTTTC

j_gene: TRBJ1-3
d_gene: TRBD1
abundance: few
v_gene: TRBV7-9
CDR3aa: CASSLVETGGSYTIYF
CDR3nt: TGTGCCAGCAGCTTAGTCGAGACAGGGGGTTCCTACACCATATATTTT

j_gene: TRBJ1-1
d_gene: TRBD1
abundance: -
v_gene: TRBV18
CDR3aa: CASSSGTGGRAFF
CDR3nt: TGTGCCAGCTCATCCGGGACAGGGGGCCGAGCTTTCTTT

j_gene: TRBJ1-5
d_gene: -
abundance: few
v_gene: TRBV19
CDR3aa: CASSPGQSYSNQPQHF
CDR3nt: TGTGCCAGTAGTCCAGGACAGAGTTATAGCAATCAGCCCCAGCATTTT

j_gene: TRBJ1-1
d_gene: -
abundance: -
v_gene: TRBV5-1
CDR3aa: CASSLGPFRPNTEAFF
CDR3nt: TGCGCCAGCAGCTTGGGACCCTTTCGCCCTAACACTGAAGCTTTCTTT

j_gene: TRBJ1-1
d_gene: -
abundance: -
v_gene: TRBV2
CDR3aa: CASKRALIPTEAFF
CDR3nt: TGTGCCAGCAAACGGGCCCTAATCCCCACTGAAGCTTTCTTT

j_gene: TRBJ1-1
d_gene: -
abundance: -
v_gene: TRBV29-1
CDR3aa: CSATTGRGTEAFF
CDR3nt: TGCAGCGCCACCACAGGGAGGGGCACTGAAGCTTTCTTT

j_gene: TRBJ1-3
d_gene: -
abundance: -
v_gene: TRBV7-9
CDR3aa: CASSYGTLGNTIYF
CDR3nt: TGTGCCAGCTCCTACGGAACCTTGGGAAACACCATATATTTT

j_gene: TRBJ2-1
d_gene: TRBD2
abundance: -
v_gene: TRBV28
CDR3aa: CASSFSGTSGGGEQFF
CDR3nt: TGTGCCAGCAGTTTCTCCGGGACTAGCGGGGGGGGTGAGCAGTTCTTC

j_gene: TRBJ1-3
d_gene: TRBD1
abundance: few
v_gene: TRBV28
CDR3aa: CASSRPGTAGNTIYF
CDR3nt: TGTGCCAGCAGTCGCCCCGGGACAGCTGGAAACACCATATATTTT

j_gene: TRBJ1-2
d_gene: -
abundance: few
v_gene: TRBV13
CDR3aa: CASSAGPNYGYTF
CDR3nt: TGTGCCAGCAGCGCGGGACCTAACTATGGCTACACCTTC

j_gene: TRBJ2-1
d_gene: TRBD2
abundance: -
v_gene: TRBV4-1
CDR3aa: CASSQGMLAGASSYNEQFF
CDR3nt: TGCGCCAGCAGCCAAGGGATGCTAGCGGGGGCGAGCTCCTACAATGAGCAGTTCTTC

j_gene: TRBJ1-5
d_gene: -
abundance: many
v_gene: TRBV19
CDR3aa: CASRGAGNSNQPQHF
CDR3nt: TGTGCCAGTAGGGGTGCGGGGAATAGCAATCAGCCCCAGCATTTT

j_gene: TRBJ2-3
d_gene: TRBD1
abundance: few
v_gene: TRBV11-3
CDR3aa: CASSSRQGLTDTQYF
CDR3nt: TGTGCCAGCAGCTCCAGACAGGGGCTCACAGATACGCAGTATTTT

j_gene: TRBJ2-3
d_gene: -
abundance: -
v_gene: TRBV2
CDR3aa: CASSGQIPTDTQYF
CDR3nt: TGTGCCAGCAGCGGACAGATTCCCACAGATACGCAGTATTTT

j_gene: TRBJ2-7
d_gene: -
abundance: -
v_gene: TRBV7-9
CDR3aa: CASARGGDEQYF
CDR3nt: TGTGCCAGCGCCCGCGGAGGGGACGAGCAGTACTTC

j_gene: TRBJ1-1
d_gene: -
abundance: -
v_gene: TRBV28
CDR3aa: CASSSASTRNTEAFF
CDR3nt: TGTGCCAGCAGCTCGGCCTCAACCCGGAACACTGAAGCTTTCTTT

j_gene: TRBJ1-2
d_gene: TRBD1
abundance: once
v_gene: TRBV7-2
CDR3aa: CASTLSGTGNYGYTF
CDR3nt: TGTGCCAGCACCCTTAGTGGGACAGGGAACTATGGCTACACCTTC

j_gene: TRBJ2-5
d_gene: TRBD2
abundance: -
v_gene: TRBV5-1
CDR3aa: CASSPRGTSGGYQETQYF
CDR3nt: TGCGCCAGCAGCCCCCGGGGGACTAGCGGGGGGTACCAAGAGACCCAGTACTTC

j_gene: TRBJ1-1
d_gene: TRBD1
abundance: -
v_gene: TRBV11-2
CDR3aa: CASSVRQGNTEAFF
CDR3nt: TGTGCCAGCAGCGTAAGACAGGGGAACACTGAAGCTTTCTTT

j_gene: TRBJ1-6
d_gene: -
abundance: -
v_gene: TRBV7-9
CDR3aa: CASSLGSKHNSPLHF
CDR3nt: TGTGCCAGCAGCTTAGGGTCCAAGCATAATTCACCCCTCCACTTT

j_gene: TRBJ1-5
d_gene: -
abundance: -
v_gene: TRBV6-5
CDR3aa: CASRALGGSNQPQHF
CDR3nt: TGTGCCAGCAGAGCCTTAGGGGGTAGCAATCAGCCCCAGCATTTT

j_gene: TRBJ1-1
d_gene: -
abundance: -
v_gene: TRBV11-2
CDR3aa: CASSSLRGTGEAFF
CDR3nt: TGTGCCAGCAGCTCGCTCCGGGGGACTGGTGAAGCTTTCTTT

j_gene: TRBJ1-1
d_gene: -
abundance: -
v_gene: TRBV5-3
CDR3aa: CARGWDPTEAFF
CDR3nt: TGTGCCAGAGGTTGGGATCCCACTGAAGCTTTCTTT

j_gene: TRBJ2-2
d_gene: -
abundance: -
v_gene: TRBV9
CDR3aa: CASSVVGGGLGGELFF
CDR3nt: TGTGCCAGCAGCGTAGTAGGTGGGGGGCTCGGCGGGGAGCTGTTTTTT

j_gene: TRBJ1-1
d_gene: -
abundance: -
v_gene: TRBV6-5
CDR3aa: CASSSPKSRTEAFF
CDR3nt: TGTGCCAGCAGTTCCCCTAAAAGTAGGACTGAAGCTTTCTTT

j_gene: TRBJ1-4
d_gene: -
abundance: -
v_gene: TRBV13
CDR3aa: CASSLREWGLGSNEKLFF
CDR3nt: TGTGCCAGCAGCTTACGCGAATGGGGCCTAGGTTCTAATGAAAAACTGTTTTTT

j_gene: TRBJ1-6
d_gene: -
abundance: few
v_gene: TRBV5-4
CDR3aa: CASSEFRGASNSPLHF
CDR3nt: TGTGCCAGCTCCGAGTTCAGGGGCGCATCAAATTCACCCCTCCACTTT

j_gene: TRBJ2-3
d_gene: TRBD2
abundance: -
v_gene: TRBV7-6
CDR3aa: CASSLGGGALDTQYF
CDR3nt: TGTGCCAGCAGCTTAGGCGGGGGGGCCTTAGATACGCAGTATTTT

j_gene: TRBJ1-4
d_gene: TRBD1
abundance: -
v_gene: TRBV18
CDR3aa: CASSPLGPGQGAEKLFF
CDR3nt: TGTGCCAGCTCACCTCTCGGCCCGGGACAGGGGGCTGAAAAACTGTTTTTT

j_gene: TRBJ1-3
d_gene: -
abundance: -
v_gene: TRBV19
CDR3aa: CASSISLYREENSGNTIYF
CDR3nt: TGTGCCAGTAGTATTTCCCTTTACAGAGAAGAAAACTCTGGAAACACCATATATTTT

j_gene: TRBJ2-2
d_gene: TRBD1
abundance: -
v_gene: TRBV7-2
CDR3aa: CASSPRQGSGGELFF
CDR3nt: TGTGCCAGCAGCCCTCGACAGGGATCGGGCGGGGAGCTGTTTTTT

j_gene: TRBJ1-5
d_gene: -
abundance: -
v_gene: TRBV27
CDR3aa: CASSSHRYRDSNQPQHF
CDR3nt: TGTGCCAGCAGTTCGCATAGGTACAGGGATAGCAATCAGCCCCAGCATTTT

j_gene: TRBJ2-7
d_gene: TRBD2
abundance: -
v_gene: TRBV11-2
CDR3aa: CASSFHGGFTSYEQYF
CDR3nt: TGTGCCAGCAGCTTTCACGGGGGGTTTACCTCCTACGAGCAGTACTTC

j_gene: TRBJ2-3
d_gene: -
abundance: -
v_gene: TRBV5-4
CDR3aa: CASSLFQGTDTQYF
CDR3nt: TGTGCCAGCAGCTTGTTCCAGGGAACAGATACGCAGTATTTT

j_gene: TRBJ1-1
d_gene: -
abundance: -
v_gene: TRBV27
CDR3aa: CATSGGTEAFF
CDR3nt: TGTGCCACCAGCGGAGGGACTGAAGCTTTCTTT

j_gene: TRBJ2-7
d_gene: TRBD1
abundance: once
v_gene: TRBV27
CDR3aa: CASSPGTGGAEQYF
CDR3nt: TGTGCCAGCAGTCCCGGGACAGGGGGCGCCGAGCAGTACTTC

j_gene: TRBJ1-1
d_gene: -
abundance: few
v_gene: TRBV12-3/TRBV12-4
CDR3aa: CASRIPSITEAFF
CDR3nt: TGTGCCAGCAGGATCCCATCCATCACTGAAGCTTTCTTT

j_gene: TRBJ2-1
d_gene: TRBD2
abundance: -
v_gene: TRBV19
CDR3aa: CASSTSTSGYSSSYNEQFF
CDR3nt: TGTGCCAGTAGTACCTCGACTAGCGGGTATTCTAGCTCCTACAATGAGCAGTTCTTC

j_gene: TRBJ1-1
d_gene: -
abundance: -
v_gene: TRBV7-3
CDR3aa: CASSLKGPHTEAFF
CDR3nt: TGTGCCAGCAGCTTAAAAGGACCCCACACTGAAGCTTTCTTT

j_gene: TRBJ2-5
d_gene: -
abundance: -
v_gene: TRBV5-1
CDR3aa: CASSLQRGWETQYF
CDR3nt: TGCGCCAGCAGCTTGCAAAGGGGCTGGGAGACCCAGTACTTC

j_gene: TRBJ1-2
d_gene: -
abundance: once
v_gene: TRBV28
CDR3aa: CASSSVQGLGLSNYGYTF
CDR3nt: TGTGCCAGCAGTTCGGTACAGGGTTTGGGCCTTTCTAACTATGGCTACACCTTC

j_gene: TRBJ1-2
d_gene: -
abundance: few
v_gene: TRBV3-1/TRBV3-2
CDR3aa: CASSYFRDVPIYGYTF
CDR3nt: TGTGCCAGCAGCTATTTCCGGGACGTCCCCATCTATGGCTACACCTTC

j_gene: TRBJ1-5
d_gene: -
abundance: -
v_gene: TRBV19
CDR3aa: CASRGGRGQPQHF
CDR3nt: TGTGCCAGCAGGGGAGGAAGAGGGCAGCCCCAGCATTTT